This TCR beta chain stems from a study of T-cell memory formation after mild COVID-19. Germline loops: CDR1 SGHVS, CDR2 FQNEAQ. V lost 5 bases, J lost 6 bases, and 17 bases lay in between. CDR3 size: 15 residues. This clonotype has more than one count but fewer than ten. TCRdb used MiXCR to reprocess the 5' RACE reads, holding one entry per CDR3 protein. The data show around 340,000 distinct CDR3 sequences, 20% to 25% seen once. The receptor's source is an adult woman who had mild COVID-19 (a few samples of this study predate the infection). Cell type and time point are not known. The chain joins TRBV7-8 to TRBJ2-1, with D possibly being TRBD2 (6 bases). Sequences were obtained from PBMCs or a T cell subset sorted from them (not recorded which). The CDR3 sequence: CASSLGAGSGNEQFF. CDR3 coding DNA: TGTGCCAGCAGCCTAGGGGCCGGGAGTGGCAATGAGCAGTTCTTC.